These 2 T cell receptor beta chains share one sample of origin, sequenced in a study of T cell changes during pregnancy in multiple sclerosis. Profiled with immunoSEQ multiplex PCR; TCRdb holds only in-frame clones, not every one. This sample carries 40,000 to 60,000 clones, 75% to 90% of them seen once, and the ten largest clones take under 1.5%. The source was peripheral blood, collected in the first trimester of pregnancy. The receptors were sampled from a female donor in good health, enrolled as a control in a pregnancy study.

This clone was seen a single time. This sequence joins TRBV27 and TRBJ1-3; 7 bases are shared with TRBD1. Germline trimming cut 5 bases from V and 0 bases from J; bases unmatched to any gene: 7. This CDR3 is 16 amino acids long. CDR1 MNHEY and CDR2 SMNVEV come from the germline V gene (reference sequence). The CDR3 nucleotides read TGTGCCAGCAGTCGGACAGGCACCACCTCTGGAAACACCATATATTTT. It codes for CASSRTGTTSGNTIYF.

The chain combines TRBV30 with TRBJ2-1; TRBD1 agrees at 7 bases. Unmatched junction bases numbered 9, after V lost 1 base and J lost 3 bases. The CDR3 runs to 16 residues. CDR1 is GTSNPN, CDR2 SVGIG, per germline (reference sequence). Written as DNA, the CDR3 is TGTGCCTGGAGTGGGACGGGGACAGACATCTACAATGAGCAGTTCTTC. Translated: CAWSGTGTDIYNEQFF.